This paragraph covers one T cell receptor (beta chain) sequence. Its antigen is still unknown. Per-base qualities were not stored, and no clone one base away is much larger. The receptor library was made with the immunoSEQ multiplex PCR assay. For the multiplex PCR, a mixture combining 60 forward primers for TCR Vbeta segments and 13 reverse primers for TCR Jbeta segments was used. Amplification of the CDR3 region of rearranged TCR beta genes was performed with a multiplex PCR assay on genomic DNA. On the Illumina HiSeq System, the amplified TCR beta libraries were sequenced as 87-base-pair reads. The authors processed their data as follows. A later analysis counted tens of millions of unique TCR beta chains across the 640 or so repertoires, and 10 million to 11 million of these chains were shared by at least two donors. Raw reads were error-corrected and collapsed into unique sequences by a nearest-neighbor algorithm in which closely related sequences were merged to remove PCR and sequencing errors. CDR3 sequences were aligned to IMGT reference sequences to assign V, D and J gene segments. For a sequence to be retained, at least a six-nucleotide match to both a V gene segment and a J gene segment was required. A rearrangement counted as productive if the CDR3 had no stop codons and remained in frame with V and J, and every other rearrangement counted as non-productive. CDR3 was defined according to IMGT convention as the region running from the second conserved V-encoded cysteine to the conserved J-encoded phenylalanine. In an earlier analysis of 550 to 650 of the donors, sequences lacking an unambiguous match to a single V gene segment were excluded. In an earlier analysis of around 590 of the donors, a V segment was called functional when productive rearrangements were above 56.7%, and segregating when the standard deviation between donors exceeded 5%. A statistical classification framework was built for diagnosing cytomegalovirus status from the catalog of TCR beta chain sequences. V and J gene assignment, in a later analysis, came from comparing TCR nucleotide sequences with IMGT/GENE-DB human TR gene sequences. The TCRdist pipeline was used in a later analysis to assign CDR3 sequences and most-parsimonious VDJ recombination scenarios. In a later analysis, every TCR beta chain was defined by the combination of its CDR3 amino acid sequence and its V-gene family, and reads without a unique V-gene family were dropped. In a later analysis, nearly 600 highly shared, low-generation-probability nucleotide sequences were removed to address suspected cross-contamination and a sequencing artifact. In a later analysis, a clonal expansion index was calculated for each public chain from normalized within-repertoire ranks of inferred template counts. In a later analysis, generation probabilities were computed with a VDJ recombination model fitted to out-of-frame rearrangements, and the resulting probabilities were checked against IGoR. Hypergeometric tests were used in a later analysis to score TCR-TCR, TCR-HLA and TCR-CMV co-occurrence, with a repertoire-size bias correction applied to the TCR pairs. To estimate false discovery rates, a later analysis permuted the HLA or CMV assignments 20 times. In a later analysis, co-occurring TCRs were grouped using DBSCAN, with TCRdist sequence similarity added in when clustering inside HLA-allele-positive subsets. For co-occurrence clustering, repertoires with fewer than 30,000 or more than 120,000 public chains were excluded, along with a handful of repertoires with anomalous nucleotide sharing. Sourced from immuneACCESS, this table was stored by TCRdb with only in-frame sequences that have V and J called. A share of the clones is absent; for the studies checked, an unresolved V gene accounts for under half, and the remainder has no known explanation. V, J and clone size were drawn from that table, and D and trimming were deduced from the DNA. Here the sample has 110,000 or so clones; roughly 67% occur a single time. The ten top clones hold around 7.7% of the sample.

This record belongs to a study of cytomegalovirus exposure and HLA in healthy donors (dated by TCRdb to the late 2010s). In the study overall: According to an earlier analysis of 550 to 700 of the donors, about 179 million T cells yielded roughly 110 million unique TCR beta sequences and less than 300 Gb of sequence data. An early release that covered about 600 HLA-typed donors contained approximately 300 gigabases of sequencing data and some 87 million unique TCR sequences. Of the approximately 400 genotyped donors, approximately 80% were placed in the genetic ancestry cluster associated with self-reported Caucasian donors. The study aimed to test whether cataloging public T cell receptors could reveal signatures of past pathogen exposure. The study profiled the T cell repertoires of hundreds of subjects by immunosequencing and related them to cytomegalovirus serostatus. Along with the roughly 610-subject first cohort, a separate validation cohort of over a hundred different subjects was used. High-throughput TCR immunosequencing, statistical association of individual TCRs with disease status, and machine learning were combined to predict cytomegalovirus infection status. To study patterns of TCR occurrence, a later analysis re-analyzed previously published TCR beta repertoires from hundreds of donors and added high-resolution HLA genotyping. In the later analysis, no new phenotypic data were used to find candidate immune exposures; instead, reliance was placed on TCR beta sequences and their occurrence across donors. An earlier analysis of approximately 580 of the donors used high-throughput TCR beta sequencing to judge whether each TCR beta V gene segment behaved as functional or pseudogenic. Donor age, sex, ethnicity and CMV serostatus were compiled together with the repertoire data. Genome-wide SNP genotypes for about three fifths of the 666 donors were used in a later genetic analysis, which treated that subset as a discovery cohort. Every discovery cohort repertoire had been produced on one sequencing platform. Class I and class II HLA loci were covered by the typing at four-digit resolution. Typing coverage differed by locus: A, B, C, DRB1 and DQB1 were typed in roughly 620-640 donors, DQA1 in 500 to 550, DPA1 in approximately 600, and DPB1 in 472. About five DR-DQ haplotypes were treated as single units for association and clustering because of strong linkage in the cohort. Across some 400 genotyped donors of the cohort, an average of about 240,000 unique TCR beta nucleotide sequences per donor were sequenced, and 15% to 20% of those sequences were non-productive.

The study at large found these results: Correlated functional status among segregating V segments might be attributable to linkage disequilibrium, but an unknown experimental factor could not be ruled out. Fewer than 20 rarely observed V segments, including chromosome 9 orphons, were excluded from the earlier analysis of a few hundred of the donors because counts were too low. Some IMGT-functional V segments, including TRBV6-2 and TRBV6-3, could not be distinguished by the 87-base-pair reads and were therefore excluded. V-gene and J-gene trimming of TCR beta chains was associated with a missense DCLRE1C variant in a later genetic analysis, and the association was replicated in an independent cohort. The only immune exposure information available for the cohort was CMV serostatus. In a later analysis, most CMV-associated TCR beta chains were found to appear HLA-restricted, with HLA associations seemingly driven largely by CMV exposure. The study listed 164 TCR beta chains as associated with cytomegalovirus. In an earlier analysis of 500 to 650 of the donors, most TCR beta V segments appeared in productive rearrangements about 87% or about 30% of the time, broadly matching IMGT annotations. A further reported finding was that TCR beta sequences accurately predicted the HLA-A and HLA-B alleles for most subjects in the first cohort. A later analysis found that TCR association rates varied across HLA loci, with DRB1 alleles showing the most associated TCRs and HLA-C alleles the fewest. A cluster of highly shared sequence variants was judged likely to be a technical artifact of the sequencing pipeline. Presence/absence analyses assumed roughly uniform sequencing depth across donors, an assumption that may not hold. Specific HLA alleles were associated with 16,951 TCR beta sequences at a false discovery rate of 0.05 in a later analysis. It was suggested by the authors that the approach could potentially be generalized to other disease states and immunological phenotypes. Three of the identified cytomegalovirus-associated TCR beta chains were confirmed in vitro to be specific for cytomegalovirus antigens. A later analysis found that HLA-associated TCR beta chains were more clonally expanded and had lower generation probabilities than equally common non-associated chains. In a later analysis, several top co-occurrence clusters were reported to appear linked to parvovirus B19, influenza, CMV and Epstein-Barr virus. When HLA alleles, especially DR and DQ, strongly co-occurred, attributing TCR associations to individual alleles was difficult. While some public TCRs were present in many individuals, most TCR sequences turned up only very rarely across donors. According to a later genetic analysis, donors in an Asian-associated ancestry cluster had fewer N-insertions in productive TCRs than the roughly 700-donor mean. The classifier was reported to diagnose cytomegalovirus status with high specificity and sensitivity in both the original cohort and the validation cohort. HLA typing was unavailable for some donors at each locus, so association tests used only the typed subset. In this cohort, only TCR beta chains were sequenced, and detectable features were limited by the absence of alpha or paired-chain data.

In total, 666 healthy bone marrow donors made up the cohort. At the time of sampling, all cohort members were nominally healthy, though unrecorded immune exposures were likely present. The donor tested CMV seronegative and was one of the 352 seronegative cohort members. A peripheral blood sample was collected from each donor, and TCR beta sequencing was performed on peripheral blood mononuclear cells. Genomic DNA extraction from the blood cell samples was performed with the Qiagen DNeasy Blood Extraction Kit. Trimming accounts for 4 bases at V and 2 bases at J, while the number of junction bases matched to no gene is 11. Taken from the germline V gene (reference sequence), the CDR1 and CDR2 loops are SEHNR and FQNEAQ. Its CDR3 holds 17 amino acids, cysteine through phenylalanine. Of all the DNA, just the CDR3 is kept, 51 bases in frame from base 1.

This receptor was taken from a man aged 35 to 55 in good health and CMV-seronegative. Sample: PBMCs. The rearranged segments are TRBV7-9 and TRBJ1-5; 7 middle bases align to TRBD1. The bases read TGTGCCAGCAGCTCGACCACAGGGGAAGGTGGCAATCAGCCCCAGCATTTT. This translates into CASSSTTGEGGNQPQHF.